The following is a T cell receptor (beta chain) sequence with its context. The antigen is not known. Second-dose schedules of about 4 or about 12 weeks were combined. These data belong to a study of T cell responses to AZD1222 COVID-19 vaccine. General study findings and limits: Among the donors, most were white British and more were female, and clonal diversity was possibly underestimated. Repertoires were collected only later (after the peak T cell response had occurred). Spike-specific TCR breadth and depth were elevated following two AZD1222 doses.

Trimming pared 1 base from V and 3 bases from J, leaving 13 bases between. This CDR3 comprises 15 residues. Germline CDR1 is LGHNA and CDR2 is YNFKEQ. Assay: immunoSEQ multiplex PCR; the TCRdb copy retains only in-frame clones and omits some. The sample lists about 140,000 clones; roughly 90% were seen once. This sequence was found in an adult who received the AZD1222 COVID-19 vaccine. This specimen consisted of peripheral blood, obtained 28 days after the second AZD1222 dose. J is TRBJ2-7 and V is TRBV4-2; D is possibly TRBD1 or TRBD2 (5 bases each). Here the CDR3 reads CASSQVSRGDYEQYF. CDR3 coding DNA: TGTGCCAGCAGCCAAGTATCCAGAGGGGACTACGAGCAGTACTTC.